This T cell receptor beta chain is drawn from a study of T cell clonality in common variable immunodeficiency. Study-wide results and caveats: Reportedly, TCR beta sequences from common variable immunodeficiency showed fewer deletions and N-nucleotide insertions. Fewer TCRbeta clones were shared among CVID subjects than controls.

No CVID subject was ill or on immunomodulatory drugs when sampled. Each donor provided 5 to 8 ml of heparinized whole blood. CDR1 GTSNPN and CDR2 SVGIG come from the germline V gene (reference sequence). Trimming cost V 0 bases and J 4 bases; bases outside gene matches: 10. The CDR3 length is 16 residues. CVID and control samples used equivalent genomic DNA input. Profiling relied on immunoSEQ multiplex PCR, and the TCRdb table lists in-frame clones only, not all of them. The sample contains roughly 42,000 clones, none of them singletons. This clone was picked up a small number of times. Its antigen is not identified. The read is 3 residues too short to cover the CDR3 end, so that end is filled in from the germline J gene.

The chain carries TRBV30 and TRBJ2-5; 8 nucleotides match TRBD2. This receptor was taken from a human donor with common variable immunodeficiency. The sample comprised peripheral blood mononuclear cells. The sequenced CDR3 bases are TGTGCCTGGAGTGTAGGGAGAGCGGGAGTAGGAGAGACC. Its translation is CAWSVGRAGVGET. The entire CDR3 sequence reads CAWSVGRAGVGETQYF.